Below are 32 T cell receptor beta chains sequenced from a single sample in a study of siplizumab effects on memory and regulatory T cells. Method: immunoSEQ multiplex PCR; TCRdb's copy keeps in-frame clones and lacks some. The sample carries some 100,000 clones, roughly 94% recorded once. Sequencing input: non-Treg CD4+ T cells sorted from blood. These receptors all come from a human donor in good health.

This clone was found a few times. The chain couples TRBV7-2 to TRBJ2-1, with TRBD1 matching over 9 bases. Germline values: CDR1 SGHTA, CDR2 FQGNSA. This CDR3 is built from 14 residues. V shed 6 bases, J shed 6 bases, and the junction held 6 bases outside the gene matches. The CDR3 sequence: CASRWTGVVNEQFF. The CDR3 DNA sequence: TGTGCCAGCAGGTGGACAGGGGTGGTCAATGAGCAGTTCTTC.

V usage is TRBV11-2 and J usage is TRBJ1-2, with 12 bases identical to TRBD1. Germline-derived CDR1 and CDR2 are SGHAT and FQNNGV. With 5 bases clipped from V and 3 bases from J, the junction kept 10 bases outside the gene matches. The CDR3 runs 17 residues. CDR3 region: CASSHPGQGAGDYGYTF. In DNA, the CDR3 is TGTGCCAGCAGCCACCCGGGACAGGGGGCAGGGGACTATGGCTACACCTTC.

The chain recombines TRBV28 with TRBJ2-7; 11 bases align to TRBD1. CDR3 length: 16 amino acids. After removal of 7 bases from V and 0 bases from J, the junction contained 8 bases not matched to a gene. The germline V gene encodes CDR1 MDHEN and CDR2 SYDVKM. As DNA, the CDR3 is TGTGCCAGCAAACGGACAGGGGGCATATTCTCCTACGAGCAGTACTTC. The encoded protein is CASKRTGGIFSYEQYF. Filled out from reference TRBV28 and TRBJ2-7, the complete variable domain reads DVKVTQSSRYLVKRTGEKVFLECVQDMDHENMFWYRQDPGLGLRLIYFSYDVKMKEKGDIPEGYSVSREKKERFSLILESASTNQTSMYLCASKRTGGIFSYEQYFGPGTRLTVT.

J is TRBJ1-1 and V is TRBV18; no clear D. Trimming took 2 bases from V and 1 from J, leaving 8 bases between them. The CDR3 is 14 residues long. Germline CDR1 reads KGHSH; CDR2 reads LQKENI. The CDR3 here is CASSPGRTNTEAFF. Here the CDR3 DNA reads TGTGCCAGCTCACCAGGCCGAACGAACACTGAAGCTTTCTTT.

This clone has a single count. The chain has TRBV6-1 and TRBJ1-2; 7 nucleotides line up with TRBD1. Trimming took 7 bases from V and 4 from J; bases not matched to a gene: 6. Germline V gives CDR1 MNHNS, CDR2 SASEGT. This CDR3 is 13 amino acids long. The CDR3 DNA follows: TGTGCCAGCACCCGACAGGGCCCCTATGGCTACACCTTC. It codes for CASTRQGPYGYTF.

The chain combines TRBV9 with TRBJ2-7; 7 bases match TRBD2. In germline, CDR1 is SGDLS, CDR2 YYNGEE. The CDR3 totals 18 residues. After removal of 4 bases from V and 3 bases from J, the junction contained 19 bases not matched to a gene. The CDR3 sequence is CASSPRSGGLLSGYEQYF. DNA of the CDR3: TGTGCCAGCAGCCCTCGATCGGGAGGTCTGTTAAGTGGCTACGAGCAGTACTTC.

The chain employs TRBV27 and TRBJ2-3; possibly TRBD2 for D (6 bases). CDR1 is MNHEY and CDR2 is SMNVEV in the germline V gene (reference sequence). The CDR3 spans 14 residues. Trimming took off 5 bases at V and 8 bases at J, with 17 bases between the two ends. DNA for the CDR3: TGTGCCAGCAGTGTTTGGGACTCCCCGGGTACGCAGTATTTT. This sequence encodes CASSVWDSPGTQYF.

The rearrangement links TRBV7-2 to TRBJ2-5; 9 nucleotides align to TRBD1. CDR3 length: 14 residues. CDR1 is SGHTA and CDR2 is FQGNSA in the germline V gene. J lost 5 bases, V lost 5 bases, and 6 bases had no gene match. The CDR3 here is CASSSTGGGETQYF. The CDR3 DNA reads TGTGCCAGCAGCAGTACAGGGGGCGGGGAGACCCAGTACTTC.

This clone was observed once. The chain is built from TRBV6-1 and TRBJ2-3; 12 positions match TRBD2. V dropped 6 bases and J dropped 3; count of bases not matched to a gene: 1. CDR1 and CDR2 (germline): MNHNS, SASEGT. This CDR3 region has 14 residues. The CDR3 reads CASRTSGGTDTQYF. CDR3 in DNA: TGTGCCAGCAGGACTAGCGGGGGAACAGATACGCAGTATTTT.

The chain carries TRBV28 and TRBJ1-1; D not resolved. Trimming stripped 6 bases from V and 5 bases from J, with 7 bases between. The CDR3 has 11 residues. CDR1 and CDR2 from the germline V gene are MDHEN and SYDVKM. The CDR3 protein is CASSYGTEAFF. The CDR3 bases are TGTGCCAGCAGCTACGGAACTGAAGCTTTCTTT.

The J gene is TRBJ2-2, the V gene TRBV11-3; unclear D gene. Germline V gene data show CDR1 as SGHNT and CDR2 as YENEEA. V lost 5 bases and J 1 base, leaving 2 bases between the germline ends. The CDR3 covers 12 residues. CDR3 coding DNA: TGTGCCAGCAGCAAGAACACCGGGGAGCTGTTTTTT. Translating it yields CASSKNTGELFF.

CDR3 region: CASSLAGYDTQYF. In nucleotides, the CDR3 is TGCGCCAGCAGCTTGGCCGGGTACGATACGCAGTATTTT. This chain uses TRBV5-1 with TRBJ2-3, with D hard to call. The V end lost 0 bases, the J end lost 6 bases, and 8 bases lay between the germline ends. CDR3 length equals 13 residues. The V gene's germline CDR1 is SGHRS and CDR2 YFSETQ.

This clone was seen only once. This chain uses TRBV4-1 with TRBJ2-6; no clear D. The CDR3 spans 15 residues. Trimming cost V 4 bases and J 6 bases, with 13 bases left between them. Germline lookup yields CDR1 MGHRA and CDR2 YSYEKL. The CDR3: CASSRPGTEANVLTF. The DNA for the CDR3 is TGCGCCAGCAGCCGTCCGGGCACAGAGGCCAACGTCCTGACTTTC.

The chain couples TRBV19 to TRBJ2-5; the D gene is possibly TRBD1 (6 bases). Trimming removed 3 bases at V and 1 base at J, with 12 bases between. Germline CDR1 reads LNHDA; CDR2 reads SQIVND (reference sequence). This CDR3 has 15 residues. The CDR3 is CASSIGVGGQETQYF. Written as DNA, the CDR3 is TGTGCCAGTAGTATTGGAGTAGGGGGCCAAGAGACCCAGTACTTC.

The J gene is TRBJ1-1, the V gene TRBV19; tentatively, D is TRBD1 (5 bases). V lost 7 bases, J lost 6 bases, and 24 bases lay in between. Germline V gene lookup returns CDR1 LNHDA and CDR2 SQIVND (reference sequence). The CDR3 is made up of 16 amino acids. The CDR3 DNA follows: TGTGCCAGTAACCTGGGGGACTCCAATTACGTGGCTGAAGCTTTCTTT. This encodes CASNLGDSNYVAEAFF.

This chain joins TRBV5-4 and TRBJ2-7; possible D gene TRBD1, 6 bases. Trimming pared 4 bases from V and 7 bases from J, leaving 18 bases between. Germline CDR1 is SGHNT and CDR2 is YYREEE (reference sequence). The CDR3 has 14 amino acids. The CDR3: CASSPGTPILEQYF. The CDR3 nucleotides read TGTGCCAGCAGCCCCGGGACACCAATCCTTGAGCAGTACTTC.

The rearrangement joins TRBV15 to TRBJ1-5, with 7 bases matching TRBD1. V shed 1 base and J 5 bases; nucleotides not matched to a gene: 5. Germline V CDR1 and CDR2: LNHNV, YYDKDF (reference sequence). CDR3 length: 15 amino acids. Here the CDR3 reads CATSRATGSYQPQHF. The CDR3 coding sequence is TGTGCCACCAGCAGAGCGACAGGGAGTTATCAGCCCCAGCATTTT.

The V call is TRBV14, the J call TRBJ2-7, with D unclear. CDR1 SGHDN and CDR2 FVKESK come from the germline V gene. This CDR3 is built from 14 residues. V lost 4 bases, J lost 3 bases, and 13 bases lay in between. CDR3 in DNA: TGTGCCAGCAGCCCGGGTGCCTTGTACTACGAGCAGTACTTC. This encodes CASSPGALYYEQYF.

This rearrangement joins TRBV29-1 to TRBJ1-2; TRBD1 might be the D (5 bases). Looked up from germline, CDR1 is SQVTM and CDR2 is ANQGSEA. V lost 6 bases to trimming and J lost 4 bases, with 12 bases between them. The CDR3 runs 12 residues. The CDR3 protein is CSVTGTSYGYTF. CDR3 DNA: TGCAGCGTGACCGGGACTTCCTATGGCTACACCTTC.

The chain employs TRBV19 and TRBJ2-5, with 9 bases lining up with TRBD2. V dropped 5 bases and J dropped 5; count of bases not matched to a gene: 12. The CDR3 is 16 residues long. From germline, CDR1 is LNHDA and CDR2 SQIVND (reference sequence). Written as DNA, the CDR3 is TGTGCCAGTAGTCCCCCGAGCGGGAGGCCTTTGGAGACCCAGTACTTC. It yields the protein CASSPPSGRPLETQYF.

The CDR3 DNA sequence: TGTGCCAGCAGCTTTCTAGCGGGACCTGGACACGAGCAGTACTTC. Protein product: CASSFLAGPGHEQYF. This rearrangement joins TRBV11-2 to TRBJ2-7; 9 bases agree with TRBD2. The V segment lost 3 bases and the J segment 5 bases; nucleotides outside the gene matches: 8. Germline V gives CDR1 SGHAT, CDR2 FQNNGV. This CDR3 is 15 amino acids long.

The chain couples TRBV21-1 to TRBJ1-4. TRBV21-1 is given as a pseudogene. This CDR3 region has 13 residues. CDR3 region: CAGTAPPNEKLFF. The CDR3 bases are TGTGCCGGAACCGCGCCTCCTAATGAAAAACTGTTTTTT.

The sample holds one count of this clone. The chain uses TRBV6-5 and TRBJ1-1; 12 bases map to TRBD1. V shed 2 bases and J 4 bases; nucleotides not matched to a gene: 2. Germline CDR1 MNHEY, CDR2 SVGAGI. The CDR3 sequence is 15 residues long. The CDR3 here is CASSYPGQGATEAFF. The CDR3 bases are TGTGCCAGCAGTTACCCGGGACAGGGGGCCACTGAAGCTTTCTTT.

The chain is built from TRBV5-1 and TRBJ1-2; 9 bases align to TRBD1. V dropped 4 bases and J dropped 4; count of bases not matched to a gene: 8. The V gene's germline CDR1 is SGHRS and CDR2 YFSETQ. The CDR3 covers 15 residues. CDR3 in amino acids: CASSLGTGNGYGYTF. Written as DNA, the CDR3 is TGCGCCAGCAGCCTGGGGACAGGGAATGGCTATGGCTACACCTTC.

The count of this clone is one. V is TRBV19 and J is TRBJ1-2; D ambiguous. CDR1 and CDR2 from the germline V gene are LNHDA and SQIVND (reference sequence). There are 13 residues in the CDR3. Between the trimmed V and J ends, which lost 4 bases and 0 bases, there was a span of 6 bases. CDR3 sequence reads: CASSSRPNYGYTF. CDR3 nucleotide sequence: TGTGCCAGTAGTAGCCGCCCTAACTATGGCTACACCTTC.

This clone is a singleton in its sample. This chain connects TRBV6-1 to TRBJ2-5, with a tentative D call TRBD2 (6 bases). From germline, CDR1 is MNHNS and CDR2 SASEGT. The ends were cut back, 3 bases at V and 5 bases at J, with 16 bases in the middle. The CDR3 contains 15 residues. Here the CDR3 DNA reads TGTGCCAGCAGTGATCCGCGGGGCCTAATGGAGACCCAGTACTTC. As protein: CASSDPRGLMETQYF.

This clone was detected a few times. This chain links TRBV28 with TRBJ1-5; perhaps TRBD1 as D (5 bases). This CDR3 comprises 14 residues. Germline CDR1 is MDHEN and CDR2 is SYDVKM. Trimming took off 7 bases at V and 5 bases at J, with 15 bases between the two ends. This CDR3 reads CASNQGSGHQPQHF. CDR3 DNA sequence: TGTGCCAGCAACCAGGGAAGTGGCCATCAGCCCCAGCATTTT.

The V gene is TRBV11-3, the J gene TRBJ2-6, with D perhaps TRBD1 or TRBD2 (5 bases each). Germline V gives CDR1 SGHNT, CDR2 YENEEA. This CDR3 region has 15 residues. V shed 5 bases and J shed 0 bases, with 8 bases lying between them. CDR3 sequence (DNA): TGTGCCAGCAGCCCCGGGGCCTCTGGGGCCAACGTCCTGACTTTC. This gives the protein CASSPGASGANVLTF.

V and J are TRBV10-3 and TRBJ2-5, with 9 bases fitting TRBD1. V shed 9 bases, J shed 4 bases, and the junction held 9 bases outside the gene matches. The CDR3 loop spans 14 amino acids. Germline V CDR1 and CDR2: ENHRY, SYGVKD. The CDR3 here is CAIGTGGGSETQYF. The CDR3 region has the DNA TGTGCCATAGGAACAGGGGGCGGGTCAGAGACCCAGTACTTC.

The chain has TRBV5-6 and TRBJ1-1, with D unresolved. V lost 4 bases, J lost 4 bases, and 8 bases lay in between. The length of the CDR3 is 12 residues. Germline CDR1 SGHDT, CDR2 YYEEEE. The CDR3 sequence: CASSIDPTEAFF. DNA for the CDR3: TGTGCCAGCAGCATAGACCCCACTGAAGCTTTCTTT.

The chain carries TRBV7-9 and TRBJ2-6; the D gene is possibly TRBD1 (5 bases). Germline loops: CDR1 SEHNR, CDR2 FQNEAQ (reference sequence). V was trimmed by 3 bases and J by 2 bases, leaving 8 bases between them. This CDR3 has 15 residues. CDR3 in DNA: TGTGCCAGCAGCTTTCAGGGTGCTGGGGCCAACGTCCTGACTTTC. Encoded protein: CASSFQGAGANVLTF.

This rearrangement joins TRBV19 to TRBJ1-2; D unclear. V lost 9 bases, J lost 1 base, and 9 bases lay in between. Per the germline V gene, CDR1 is LNHDA and CDR2 is SQIVND (reference sequence). The CDR3 totals 12 residues. Written as DNA, the CDR3 is TGTGCCAGCCGCAGGATTAACTATGGCTACACCTTC. Amino acid sequence: CASRRINYGYTF.